The clone carrying this T cell receptor (beta chain) was observed at least ten times. Its antigen remains unknown. The CDR3 extends 3 residues past the end of the read, so its final part is completed from the germline J gene. Some clones are missing from TCRdb's copy, which holds only in-frame ones; the method was immunoSEQ multiplex PCR. The table records around 57,000 clones without singletons, the ten largest covering 5.4%. This specimen belongs to a study of T cell clonality in common variable immunodeficiency. Regarding the study as a whole: In common variable immunodeficiency, TCR beta chains reportedly carried fewer deletions and N-nucleotide insertions.

Germline CDR1 and CDR2: SGHDN and FVKESK. V lost 5 bases and J lost 0; bases outside the gene matches: 6. CDR3 length: 16 residues. V is TRBV14 and J is TRBJ1-4; 7 bases agree with TRBD1. The specimen was peripheral blood mononuclear cells. The receptor was derived from a person aged 18 to 70 in good health. CDR3 sequence reads: CASSKYRGATNEKLFF. The sequenced part of the CDR3 DNA is TGTGCCAGCAGCAAGTACAGGGGTGCAACTAATGAAAAA. Drawing the rest from reference TRBV14 and TRBJ1-4, the complete variable domain is EAGVTQFPSHSVIEKGQTVTLRCDPISGHDNLYWYRRVMGKEIKFLLHFVKESKQDESGMPNNRFLAERTGGTYSTLKVQPAELEDSGVYFCASSKYRGATNEKLFFGSGTQLSVL.